The T cell receptor beta chain under discussion was sequenced for a study of cytomegalovirus exposure and HLA in healthy donors. Study findings and constraints: Some TCR beta chains (around 160 of them) were listed as cytomegalovirus-associated.

A note on this clone: As yet, its antigen is unknown.

V was pared by 3 bases and J by 7 bases, with 10 bases between. The germline V gene has CDR1 SGHVS and CDR2 FNYEAQ. CDR3 length equals 14 residues. The PCR employed 60 Vbeta primers together with 13 Jbeta primers. Data came from immunoSEQ multiplex PCR; TCRdb stores just in-frame clones and leaves some out. The data contain roughly 140,000 clones, 76% of them singletons. The receptor was derived from a man in his late teens or twenties in good health and CMV-seronegative. Sequenced material: PBMCs. The genes are TRBV7-6 and TRBJ1-6; weak D call: TRBD1 (6 bases). CDR3 sequence reads: CASSFDRSNSPLHF. The CDR3, as DNA: TGTGCCAGCAGCTTCGACAGGTCAAATTCACCCCTCCACTTT. The whole variable domain, remainder taken from reference TRBV7-6 and TRBJ1-6, is GAGVSQSPRYKVTKRGQDVALRCDPISGHVSLYWYRQALGQGPEFLTYFNYEAQQDKSGLPNDRFSAERPEGSISTLTIQRTEQRDSAMYRCASSFDRSNSPLHFGNGTRLTVT.